Listed below are T cell receptor beta chains from one sample, sequenced in a study of blood T cell repertoires in COVID-19. The table came from immunoSEQ multiplex PCR; TCRdb's copy has only in-frame clones and leaves some out. The sample records 130,000 or so clones, more than 75% being singletons. Sequencing was done on a sample of peripheral blood. The receptors come from a woman aged 45 to 65 who had recovered from COVID-19. The CDR3 runs from the conserved cysteine through the conserved F or W. The D gene is left open where the match is weak. Not every row has a clone size; where given, it reads once, few, many or a size class.

J | D | size | V | DNA | CDR3
TRBJ2-1 | TRBD1 | NA | TRBV7-6 | TGTGCCAGCAGCTTAAGCGACAGGGGACCTTACAATGAGCAGTTCTTC | CASSLSDRGPYNEQFF
TRBJ2-2 | NA | NA | TRBV7-2 | TGTGCCAGCAGAAAAAGACTAGTCCCCGGGGAGCTGTTTTTT | CASRKRLVPGELFF
TRBJ1-2 | NA | NA | TRBV2 | TGTGCCAGCAGTGAATGGGGGCTTTGGGGCTACACCTTC | CASSEWGLWGYTF
TRBJ1-3 | TRBD1 | NA | TRBV5-1 | TGCGCCAGCAGCTTCGGGACAGGGGAAAACACCATATATTTT | CASSFGTGENTIYF
TRBJ2-5 | NA | NA | TRBV7-9 | TGTGCCAGCAGCTTAACAGCTCTCCTCCAAGAGACCCAGTACTTC | CASSLTALLQETQYF
TRBJ2-7 | TRBD2 | once | TRBV7-6 | TGTGCCAGCAGCCAAGGACTAGCGGGAGGGTGGAACGAGCAGTACTTC | CASSQGLAGGWNEQYF
TRBJ2-3 | NA | NA | TRBV5-8 | TGTGCCAGCAGCCCCCCGGGTACGCAGTATTTT | CASSPPGTQYF
TRBJ2-2 | TRBD1 | NA | TRBV5-3 | TGTGCCAGAAGCTTTAAGGGAGCGTTTGAGACAGGGCTATCCGGGGAGCTGTTTTTT | CARSFKGAFETGLSGELFF
TRBJ1-1 | NA | NA | TRBV12-3/TRBV12-4 | TGTGCCAGCAGTGCCCGGGAAAGCACTGAAGCTTTCTTT | CASSARESTEAFF
TRBJ1-1 | TRBD1 | NA | TRBV19 | TGTGCCAGTAGTATAAGGACAGGAATGGCGAACACTGAAGCTTTCTTT | CASSIRTGMANTEAFF
TRBJ1-2 | NA | NA | TRBV18 | TGTGCCAGCTCACCACGGGAGGGTGTAGCAGGGAACTACACCTTC | CASSPREGVAGNYTF
TRBJ2-4 | TRBD1 | NA | TRBV3-1/TRBV3-2 | TGTGCCAGCAGCCAAGCCCTTGGACAGGCGGATTCCAAAAACATTCAGTACTTC | CASSQALGQADSKNIQYF
TRBJ2-7 | NA | NA | TRBV5-4 | TGTGCCAGCAGCTACCCTTCTAGCTACGAGCAGTACTTC | CASSYPSSYEQYF
TRBJ1-1 | NA | NA | TRBV15 | TGTGCCACCAGCAGATACAGGGAAAACACTGAAGCTTTCTTT | CATSRYRENTEAFF
TRBJ2-3 | TRBD1 | NA | TRBV28 | TGTGCCAGCAGTCCAGGGACAGGAGCTAAGAGAGATACGCAGTATTTT | CASSPGTGAKRDTQYF
TRBJ1-6 | NA | once | TRBV27 | TGTGCCAGCAGTTTTACTGTGGGGAACAGGGTGGATTCACCCCTCCACTTT | CASSFTVGNRVDSPLHF
TRBJ1-2 | NA | once | TRBV10-3 | TGTGCCATCAACGGGATGTCAGAGGATGGCTACACCTTC | CAINGMSEDGYTF
TRBJ1-6 | NA | NA | TRBV10-3 | TGTGCCATCAGTGATTTGGGGGCGGGTCATTCACCCCTCCACTTT | CAISDLGAGHSPLHF
TRBJ2-7 | TRBD1 | few | TRBV3-1/TRBV3-2 | TGTGCCAGCAGCCAAGGATACAGGGGTTACGAGCAGTACTTC | CASSQGYRGYEQYF
TRBJ1-4 | NA | NA | TRBV7-2 | TGTGCCAGCAGCTCCGTGAAGGGGCCTAATGAAAAACTGTTTTTT | CASSSVKGPNEKLFF
TRBJ2-3 | NA | NA | TRBV7-6 | TGTGCCAGCAAAAGCGCTTCCACAGATACGCAGTATTTT | CASKSASTDTQYF
TRBJ2-1 | NA | NA | TRBV19 | TGTGCCAGTAGTATAGGGGGACTCGGAGTCTATTACAATGAGCAGTTCTTC | CASSIGGLGVYYNEQFF
TRBJ2-5 | TRBD2 | NA | TRBV6-2/TRBV6-3 | TGTGCCAGCAGCCCTCGGACTAGCGGGAGCGACGGGGAGACCCAGTACTTC | CASSPRTSGSDGETQYF
TRBJ1-6 | TRBD1 | many | TRBV7-2 | TGTGCCAGCAGCTTAACTGGGACAGGGGGCTCTAATTCACCCCTCCACTTT | CASSLTGTGGSNSPLHF
TRBJ2-5 | TRBD2 | NA | TRBV5-1 | TGCGCCAGCAGCTTGAGCGGGGCGGAGACCCAGTACTTC | CASSLSGAETQYF
TRBJ2-7 | TRBD1 | NA | TRBV30 | TGTGCCTGGACGACAGGGACCTACGAGCAGTACTTC | CAWTTGTYEQYF
TRBJ1-1 | TRBD1 | NA | TRBV29-1 | TGCAGCGTTTCAGACAGGGCGACCGAAGCTTTCTTT | CSVSDRATEAFF
TRBJ2-1 | TRBD1 | NA | TRBV11-2 | TGTGCCAGCAGCCGAGGACAGGGCGGGAATGAGCAGTTCTTC | CASSRGQGGNEQFF
TRBJ2-3 | TRBD2 | NA | TRBV29-1 | TGCAGCGTTGGCCGGGGACTAGCGGAACCTGGGGATACGCAGTATTTT | CSVGRGLAEPGDTQYF
TRBJ1-5 | NA | NA | TRBV7-9 | TGTGCCAGCAGCCCGACCGGACATAGCAATCAGCCCCAGCATTTT | CASSPTGHSNQPQHF
TRBJ1-1 | NA | once | TRBV10-1 | TGCGCCAGCAGTGAGCTTATAGGGCACCAGACAGGCCCAGACACTGAAGCTTTCTTT | CASSELIGHQTGPDTEAFF
TRBJ1-5 | TRBD1 | NA | TRBV27 | TGTGCCAGCAGCCGGTGGGACAGTAGCAATCAGCCCCAGCATTTT | CASSRWDSSNQPQHF
TRBJ2-1 | NA | few | TRBV29-1 | TGCAGCGCCGCGGACAGAGAGCAGTTCTTC | CSAADREQFF
TRBJ1-4 | NA | NA | TRBV25-1 | TGTGCCAGCAGTGATGACAGGAACAATGAAAAACTGTTTTTT | CASSDDRNNEKLFF
TRBJ2-5 | TRBD2 | NA | TRBV18 | TGTGCCAGCTCACCACCCGGACTAGCGAAAGAGACCCAGTACTTC | CASSPPGLAKETQYF
TRBJ2-1 | TRBD1 | NA | TRBV3-1/TRBV3-2 | TGTGCCAGCAGCGATTCCGGGACAGGGGGGGGTAATGAGCAGTTCTTC | CASSDSGTGGGNEQFF
TRBJ1-6 | NA | NA | TRBV7-2 | TGTGCCAGCAGGCCGCACAGCTCCTATAATTCACCCCTCCACTTT | CASRPHSSYNSPLHF
TRBJ1-4 | NA | NA | TRBV6-1 | TGTGCCAGCAGTGAAGTTTTAGCAGGGGATGAAAAACTGTTTTTT | CASSEVLAGDEKLFF
TRBJ1-2 | NA | NA | TRBV4-3 | TGCGCCAGCAGCCAAGAACGCAGGGTTAACTATGGCTACACCTTC | CASSQERRVNYGYTF
TRBJ1-5 | TRBD1 | NA | TRBV6-5 | TGTGCCAGCAGGGGACAGGGGGTTGTCAGTCAGCCCCAGCATTTT | CASRGQGVVSQPQHF
TRBJ2-1 | TRBD1 | NA | TRBV11-3 | TGTGCCACCAGGGGGACATACAATGAGCAGTTCTTC | CATRGTYNEQFF
TRBJ2-1 | TRBD2 | NA | TRBV10-1 | TGCGCCAGCAGTGAGCCTAGGACTAGCGGGAGAAGGGAGCAGTTCTTC | CASSEPRTSGRREQFF
TRBJ2-5 | TRBD2 | once | TRBV5-1 | TGCGCCAGCAGCTTGGTGGGGACTAGCGGGGGGCAAGAGACCCAGTACTTC | CASSLVGTSGGQETQYF
TRBJ2-1 | TRBD2 | NA | TRBV11-2 | TGTGCCAGCAGCTCCTCGTGGGCGGGGGACTACAATGAGCAGTTCTTC | CASSSSWAGDYNEQFF
TRBJ2-1 | TRBD1 | NA | TRBV7-9 | TGTGCCAGCAGCACCGGGACAGGGCTATACAATGAGCAGTTCTTC | CASSTGTGLYNEQFF
TRBJ1-2 | NA | NA | TRBV5-4 | TGTGCCAGCAGTCGGGGATCCCCTACTAACTATGGCTACACCTTC | CASSRGSPTNYGYTF
TRBJ2-5 | TRBD2 | NA | TRBV7-9 | TGTGCCAGCAGCTTAGGGTCACTAGCGGGGGAGAGAGAGACCCAGTACTTC | CASSLGSLAGERETQYF
TRBJ1-3 | TRBD1 | NA | TRBV7-9 | TGTGCCAGCAGCTCCGGACAGGCTGGAAACACCATATATTTT | CASSSGQAGNTIYF
TRBJ1-6 | NA | NA | TRBV5-1 | TGCGCCAGCAGCTTTCTTGGGGAGCCAAATTCACCCCTCCACTTT | CASSFLGEPNSPLHF
TRBJ1-4 | TRBD1 | NA | TRBV18 | TGTGCCAGCTCGCCACAGGGGTCAACTAATGAAAAACTGTTTTTT | CASSPQGSTNEKLFF
TRBJ1-5 | TRBD1 | NA | TRBV19 | TGTGCCAGTAGCCCGTGGACAGGGCCCTATCAGCCCCAGCATTTT | CASSPWTGPYQPQHF